The 8 T cell receptor beta chains below all came from one sample that was sequenced in a study of blood T cell repertoires in COVID-19. Using immunoSEQ multiplex PCR, the repertoire was profiled, and TCRdb retains in-frame clones only, with some absent. The table records about 190,000 clones, about 80% of them present only once. The sequencing sample was made of peripheral blood. Every receptor here comes from a woman aged 55 to 70 with COVID-19, enrolled during active disease.

This rearrangement joins TRBV28 to TRBJ2-7, with D possibly TRBD1 on 6 matching bases. This CDR3 is built from 18 residues. Trimming removed 3 bases from V and 3 bases from J, with 24 bases in between. Germline-derived CDR1 and CDR2 are MDHEN and SYDVKM. The CDR3 bases are TGTGCCAGCAGTTTGGGGGTCGGTGGGGGCGTTCTTGACTACGAGCAGTACTTC. It codes for CASSLGVGGGVLDYEQYF.

In regard to this clone: In this CDR3 the conserved last residue, phenylalanine or tryptophan, is missing, so a read error is likely. No DNA is shown, since the ends of the CDR3 on it are uncertain; the CDR3 is the one TCRdb lists. The chain uses TRBV21-1 and TRBJ1-2; no check of the table's D call, TRBD1, against the DNA was made. TRBV21-1 is deemed a pseudogene. 9 amino acids form the CDR3, both terminal residues included. This CDR3 reads CASSKGPRL.

CDR3 coding DNA: TGTGCCAGCACCGCCGGCGGAACCCAGTACTTC. Protein: CASTAGGTQYF. This chain joins TRBV12-3 or TRBV12-4 and TRBJ2-5; D not certain. CDR3 length equals 11 residues. The germline V and J ends were trimmed by 7 bases and 8 bases, with 11 bases remaining between them.

The CDR3 here is CASSWTSGSSYNEQFF. In DNA form, the CDR3 reads TGTGCCAGCAGCTGGACTAGCGGGAGTAGCTACAATGAGCAGTTCTTC. The gene calls are TRBV21-1 and TRBJ2-1; the D call in the table, TRBD2, was not verified against the DNA. TRBV21-1 is described as a pseudogene. The CDR3 covers 16 residues.

V usage is TRBV27 and J usage is TRBJ1-1, with unresolved D. CDR3 length equals 14 residues. Germline V lookup: CDR1 MNHEY, CDR2 SMNVEV (reference sequence). Trimming shortened V by 6 bases and J by 0 bases, and 11 bases separated the two germline ends. CDR3 coding DNA: TGTGCCAGCAGCCCGCAGGCCCTGAACACTGAAGCTTTCTTT. It yields the protein CASSPQALNTEAFF.

This clone is a singleton in its sample. The chain carries TRBV5-4 and TRBJ2-3; a possible D gene is TRBD2 (5 bases). V shed 4 bases and J shed 5 bases, with 11 bases lying between them. The CDR3 extends over 13 amino acids. Germline V CDR1 and CDR2: SGHNT, YYREEE (reference sequence). Written as DNA, the CDR3 is TGTGCCAGCAGCGGAACTAGTGGAGATACGCAGTATTTT. It codes for CASSGTSGDTQYF.

The CDR3 nucleotides are TGTGCCAGCAGCCAGGAGGGTAGTCAGTACACTAATGAAAAACTGTTTTTT. Its protein product is CASSQEGSQYTNEKLFF. J is TRBJ1-4 and V is TRBV4-2; D not certain. This CDR3 has 17 residues. With 3 bases removed from V and 2 bases from J, the gap between germline ends came to 16 bases. Germline-derived CDR1 and CDR2 are LGHNA and YNFKEQ.

This clone occurred once. The chain links TRBV28 to TRBJ2-5; possibly TRBD2 for D (6 bases). Trimming left V 6 bases short and J 5 bases short, with 25 bases between. Germline CDR1 MDHEN, CDR2 SYDVKM. The length of the CDR3 is 17 residues. CDR3 sequence (DNA): TGTGCCAGCAGACCTACACGGAGGGTTTTGCATGGGGAGACCCAGTACTTC. Protein: CASRPTRRVLHGETQYF.